This T cell receptor beta chain appears in the sequencing data of a study of response to subunit inactivated influenza vaccine. Overall study findings and caveats: A suggestion made by the authors is that each seasonal influenza vaccination recruits few new T cells.

The CDR3 length is 13 residues. Germline lookup yields CDR1 DFQATT and CDR2 SNEGSKA (reference sequence). V was shortened by 1 base and J by 5 bases, with 11 bases between the two germline ends. TCRdb re-derived calls from the RT-PCR reads in MiXCR, one entry per CDR3 protein. The sample records about 530,000 distinct CDR3 sequences, over 10% being singletons. About this clonotype: Its antigen is not known.

The genes are TRBV20-1 and TRBJ2-5; D is possibly TRBD2 (5 bases). The sequence was collected from a man aged 45-65 years who received an inactivated influenza vaccine. Sample: PBMCs from blood, taken roughly 45 days after vaccination. CDR3 coding DNA: TGCAGTGCTAGAGTTTTGGGAGTGGAGACCCAGTACTTC. It is translated as CSARVLGVETQYF.